The 19 T cell receptor beta chains below come from one sample, sequenced in a study of technical replicates of blood from a few donors. Sequencing used immunoSEQ multiplex PCR; TCRdb keeps in-frame clones, though not all of them. The repertoire has 100,000 or so clones, 90% to 97% of them found once; the top ten carry approximately 0.37%. What was sequenced was T cells isolated from PBMCs. The receptors stem from a human donor in good health.

This clone has just one count. The chain joins TRBV11-2 to TRBJ2-1; 11 bases align to TRBD2. This CDR3 region has 15 residues. J gave up 6 bases and V 4 bases, and 5 bases lay outside the gene matches. Germline CDR1 reads SGHAT; CDR2 reads FQNNGV. CDR3 sequence (DNA): TGTGCCAGCAGCTCGACTAGCGGGACGTTCAATGAGCAGTTCTTC. Translated, it gives CASSSTSGTFNEQFF.

As concerns this clone: The sample has other DNA sequences that encode this CDR3 too. This sequence joins TRBV11-2 and TRBJ2-7; perhaps TRBD1 as D (6 bases). CDR1 and CDR2 from the germline V gene are SGHAT and FQNNGV. The CDR3 has 14 amino acids. Trimming removed 1 base from V and 3 bases from J, with 10 bases in between. The CDR3 nucleotides read TGTGCCAGCAGCTTAGGGCCACAGGGCTACGAGCAGTACTTC. This sequence encodes CASSLGPQGYEQYF.

The chain couples TRBV18 to TRBJ1-4; TRBD1 matches at 7 bases. In germline, CDR1 is KGHSH, CDR2 LQKENI. The CDR3 spans 16 residues. Trimming at V came to 2 bases and at J to 7 bases, leaving 10 bases not matched to a gene. CDR3 loop: CASSPANTGAAEKLFF. The CDR3 coding sequence is TGTGCCAGCTCACCAGCGAACACAGGGGCGGCTGAAAAACTGTTTTTT.

The J gene is TRBJ1-1, the V gene TRBV10-3, with D maybe TRBD1 (5 bases). Trimming shortened V by 6 bases and J by 7 bases, and 12 bases separated the two germline ends. CDR3 size: 12 residues. Per germline, CDR1 ENHRY and CDR2 SYGVKD. The CDR3 loop is CAIRSGNGEAFF. The CDR3 bases are TGTGCCATCAGATCAGGGAACGGTGAAGCTTTCTTT.

In this sample, this clone turned up once. The chain carries TRBV28 and TRBJ1-3; tentative D call: TRBD1 (5 bases). This CDR3 region has 15 residues. The germline V gene has CDR1 MDHEN and CDR2 SYDVKM. Trimming left V 2 bases short and J 2 bases short, with 10 bases between. The CDR3 loop reads CASSLPRETGNTIYF. CDR3 sequence (DNA): TGTGCCAGCAGTTTACCCAGGGAAACTGGAAACACCATATATTTT.

The chain couples TRBV19 to TRBJ1-4, with 8 bases lining up with TRBD1. Germline CDR1 reads LNHDA; CDR2 reads SQIVND (reference sequence). Losses at the gene ends were 3 bases for V and 9 bases for J; bases not matched to a gene: 6. CDR3 length: 14 residues. The CDR3 is CASSMTGQDQKLFF. In DNA, the CDR3 is TGTGCCAGTAGTATGACGGGACAGGATCAAAAACTGTTTTTT.

V and J are TRBV11-3 and TRBJ2-7; no clear D gene. V lost 1 base and J lost 1, with 8 bases in between. Germline CDR1 is SGHNT and CDR2 is YENEEA. The length of the CDR3 is 14 residues. The CDR3 bases are TGTGCCAGCAGCTTAGTGACTGAATCCTACGAGCAGTACTTC. It translates to CASSLVTESYEQYF.

This clone has a single count. The V call is TRBV28, the J call TRBJ1-2; D remains unclear. Trimming left V 4 bases short and J 0 bases short, with 12 bases between. Germline assignment: CDR1 MDHEN and CDR2 SYDVKM. The CDR3 is 15 amino acids. The DNA of the CDR3 is TGTGCCAGCAGTTCTCGGGGAGGCCCTAACTATGGCTACACCTTC. Translated: CASSSRGGPNYGYTF.

V usage is TRBV7-9 and J usage is TRBJ1-5; 7 positions match TRBD1. CDR3 length equals 13 residues. The J segment lost 4 bases and the V segment lost 5 bases, leaving 2 bases of the junction unmatched. Germline V gene sequence: CDR1 SEHNR, CDR2 FQNEAQ (reference sequence). The CDR3 sequence: CASSRGQNQPQHF. CDR3 sequence (DNA): TGTGCCAGCAGCCGGGGACAGAATCAGCCCCAGCATTTT.

CDR3 bases: TGTGCCAGCAGGGTCGCAGGCCAAGAGACCCAGTACTTC. Residues: CASRVAGQETQYF. This chain connects TRBV7-2 to TRBJ2-5; no definite D call. The germline gives CDR1 SGHTA, CDR2 FQGNSA. The CDR3 has 13 residues. V lost 6 bases and J lost 1, with 9 bases in between.

The V and J genes are TRBV30 and TRBJ2-7; 7 bases line up with TRBD1. Looked up from germline, CDR1 is GTSNPN and CDR2 is SVGIG (reference sequence). This CDR3 is 14 amino acids long. With 6 bases clipped from V and 3 bases from J, the junction kept 11 bases outside the gene matches. In nucleotides, the CDR3 is TGTGCCTGCTTAACAGGGGACAGCTACTACGAGCAGTACTTC. Translated, it gives CACLTGDSYYEQYF.

This chain connects TRBV11-2 to TRBJ2-7; possibly TRBD1 for D (5 bases). This CDR3 contains 14 residues. CDR1 and CDR2 (germline): SGHAT, FQNNGV. V dropped 3 bases and J dropped 7 bases, with 16 bases sitting between them. CDR3 sequence: CASSFPQGSREQYF. CDR3 nucleotides: TGTGCCAGCAGCTTCCCCCAGGGATCGAGGGAGCAGTACTTC.

This chain connects TRBV5-1 to TRBJ2-3; D unclear. The germline V and J ends were trimmed by 0 bases and 4 bases, with 9 bases remaining between them. CDR3 length equals 14 residues. In germline, CDR1 is SGHRS, CDR2 YFSETQ. The CDR3 here is CASSLALTADTQYF. The CDR3 coding sequence is TGCGCCAGCAGCTTGGCACTCACAGCAGATACGCAGTATTTT.

V usage is TRBV7-6 and J usage is TRBJ2-2, with 11 nucleotides matching TRBD1. V lost 5 bases, J lost 5 bases, and 4 bases stayed unmatched. The CDR3 extends over 15 amino acids. Germline V lookup: CDR1 SGHVS, CDR2 FNYEAQ. This CDR3 is CASSPGQGATGELFF. In DNA, the CDR3 is TGTGCCAGCAGCCCTGGACAGGGGGCAACCGGGGAGCTGTTTTTT.

The V call is TRBV4-3, the J call TRBJ2-7; D may be TRBD2 (5 bases). The CDR3 runs to 13 residues. Trimming cost V 0 bases and J 4 bases, with 7 bases left between them. Germline V gives CDR1 LGHNA, CDR2 YSLEER. CDR3 DNA: TGCGCCAGCAGCCAAGAACTAGGATACGAGCAGTACTTC. It specifies CASSQELGYEQYF.

This clone was recorded only once. V and J are TRBV5-1 and TRBJ1-4; TRBD1 aligns across 10 bases. Trimming removed 2 bases from V and 8 bases from J; junction bases left unmatched: 3. CDR1 and CDR2 (germline): SGHRS, YFSETQ. The CDR3 consists of 14 residues. The CDR3 region has the DNA TGCGCCAGCAGCTTTGGACAGGGGGGGGAAAAACTGTTTTTT. Its protein is CASSFGQGGEKLFF.

The chain employs TRBV6-6 and TRBJ2-3, with D possibly TRBD2 on 5 matching bases. The germline V and J ends were trimmed by 2 bases and 3 bases, with 15 bases remaining between them. Germline-derived CDR1 and CDR2 are MNHNY and SVGAGI (reference sequence). The CDR3 runs 16 residues. This CDR3 reads CASSYEPTRGTDTQYF. DNA of the CDR3: TGTGCCAGCAGTTACGAGCCAACTCGGGGAACAGATACGCAGTATTTT.

The chain couples TRBV11-2 to TRBJ2-5, with D perhaps TRBD1 (6 bases). Trimming took 5 bases from V and 7 from J, leaving 32 bases between them. CDR3 length: 19 amino acids. Germline-derived CDR1 and CDR2 are SGHAT and FQNNGV. The CDR3 DNA reads TGTGCCAGCAGCGAGGGGGTCGCTCCGATAACACAAGAGAGCGGGACCCAGTACTTC. It is translated as CASSEGVAPITQESGTQYF.

The chain recombines TRBV10-3 with TRBJ1-5; TRBD1 might be the D (6 bases). Trimming took 6 bases from V and 3 from J, leaving 15 bases between them. Germline CDR1 reads ENHRY; CDR2 reads SYGVKD. This CDR3 comprises 15 residues. The DNA of the CDR3 is TGTGCCATCAGCCAGCTTAGGGGGACCAATCAGCCCCAGCATTTT. Its protein is CAISQLRGTNQPQHF.